This is a list of T cell receptor beta chains from one sample in a study of human T cells and chemical hapten exposure. TCRdb reanalysed the RACE reads using MiXCR and keeps one entry per CDR3 protein. The table shows roughly 380,000 distinct CDR3 sequences, with roughly 6.3% occurring only once. The sample here was whole blood, taken in connection with sensitization to the hapten diphenylcyclopropenone (DPC). Receptors originate from a young woman with alopecia areata. Some clones in this sample may be carry-over from other donors' samples. The CDR3 runs from the conserved cysteine through the conserved F or W. Each record gives: D gene, V gene, clone size, J gene, CDR3 length, CDR3 protein, CDR3 DNA. A D gene is named only where the DNA matches it firmly. Size values are once, few and many counts, or a class for expanded clones, and some rows have none.

D gene: TRBD1
V gene: TRBV5-1
clone size: -
J gene: TRBJ1-1
CDR3 length: 14
CDR3 protein: CASSSTGTGNRAFF
CDR3 DNA: TGCGCCAGCAGCTCTACCGGGACAGGGAATAGGGCTTTCTTT

D gene: -
V gene: TRBV12-3/TRBV12-4
clone size: many
J gene: TRBJ1-5
CDR3 length: 16
CDR3 protein: CASSLAKRYSNQPQHF
CDR3 DNA: TGTGCCAGCAGTTTAGCGAAGCGGTATAGCAATCAGCCCCAGCATTTT

D gene: TRBD2
V gene: TRBV12-3/TRBV12-4
clone size: -
J gene: TRBJ2-7
CDR3 length: 15
CDR3 protein: CASRARGGGSYEQYF
CDR3 DNA: TGTGCCAGCAGGGCACGGGGGGGCGGATCCTACGAGCAGTACTTC

D gene: TRBD1
V gene: TRBV6-2/TRBV6-3
clone size: many
J gene: TRBJ1-5
CDR3 length: 16
CDR3 protein: CASRHTGTADDQPQHF
CDR3 DNA: TGTGCCAGCAGACACACTGGGACAGCCGACGATCAGCCCCAGCATTTT

D gene: TRBD1
V gene: TRBV14
clone size: few
J gene: TRBJ2-5
CDR3 length: 15
CDR3 protein: CASSPSDRVLQTQYF
CDR3 DNA: TGTGCCAGCAGCCCGTCGGACAGGGTGTTGCAGACCCAGTACTTC

D gene: TRBD1
V gene: TRBV28
clone size: few
J gene: TRBJ1-5
CDR3 length: 13
CDR3 protein: CASSSRGRQPQHF
CDR3 DNA: TGTGCCAGCAGTTCCAGGGGGCGGCAGCCCCAGCATTTT

D gene: -
V gene: TRBV27
clone size: few
J gene: TRBJ1-5
CDR3 length: 14
CDR3 protein: CASSFHHSNQPQHF
CDR3 DNA: TGTGCCAGCAGTTTTCACCACAGCAATCAGCCCCAGCATTTT

D gene: -
V gene: TRBV12-3/TRBV12-4
clone size: few
J gene: TRBJ2-3
CDR3 length: 15
CDR3 protein: CASSLASVTLSTQYF
CDR3 DNA: TGTGCCAGCAGTTTAGCCTCTGTCACCCTCAGTACGCAGTATTTT

D gene: -
V gene: TRBV29-1
clone size: -
J gene: TRBJ2-3
CDR3 length: 14
CDR3 protein: CSMAAGASSDTQYF
CDR3 DNA: TGCAGCATGGCGGCGGGGGCAAGCTCAGATACGCAGTATTTT

D gene: -
V gene: TRBV6-2/TRBV6-3
clone size: -
J gene: TRBJ2-2
CDR3 length: 13
CDR3 protein: CASSYLETGELFF
CDR3 DNA: TGTGCCAGCAGTTACCTCGAGACCGGGGAGCTGTTTTTT

D gene: -
V gene: TRBV29-1
clone size: many
J gene: TRBJ1-2
CDR3 length: 14
CDR3 protein: CSVAVLAGHYGYTF
CDR3 DNA: TGCAGCGTTGCGGTCTTGGCCGGACACTATGGCTACACCTTC

D gene: -
V gene: TRBV20-1
clone size: many
J gene: TRBJ1-2
CDR3 length: 13
CDR3 protein: CSARGGAIYGYTF
CDR3 DNA: TGCAGTGCTAGAGGGGGAGCCATCTATGGCTACACCTTC

D gene: -
V gene: TRBV20-1
clone size: -
J gene: TRBJ2-3
CDR3 length: 15
CDR3 protein: CSASSPGGIGDTQYF
CDR3 DNA: TGCAGTGCTAGTTCCCCAGGGGGGATAGGAGATACGCAGTATTTT

D gene: TRBD1
V gene: TRBV6-7
clone size: few
J gene: TRBJ1-2
CDR3 length: 21
CDR3 protein: CASSFDSPGTGAATRFYGYTF
CDR3 DNA: TGTGCCAGCAGTTTTGATAGCCCGGGGACAGGGGCCGCAACCCGGTTCTATGGCTACACCTTC

D gene: -
V gene: TRBV7-9
clone size: few
J gene: TRBJ1-4
CDR3 length: 13
CDR3 protein: CASSSLSGEKLFF
CDR3 DNA: TGTGCCAGCAGCTCCTTGTCAGGGGAAAAACTGTTTTTT

D gene: TRBD1
V gene: TRBV7-2
clone size: few
J gene: TRBJ1-4
CDR3 length: 14
CDR3 protein: CASSSRDRGEKLFF
CDR3 DNA: TGTGCCAGCAGCTCCCGGGACAGGGGGGAAAAACTGTTTTTT

D gene: -
V gene: TRBV9
clone size: -
J gene: TRBJ1-2
CDR3 length: 18
CDR3 protein: CASSPDPVGGGGNYGYTF
CDR3 DNA: TGTGCCAGCAGCCCAGACCCCGTGGGGGGGGGCGGCAACTATGGCTACACCTTC

D gene: -
V gene: TRBV5-1
clone size: many
J gene: TRBJ1-5
CDR3 length: 15
CDR3 protein: CASSFTGRSNQPQHF
CDR3 DNA: TGCGCCAGCAGCTTCACGGGTAGGAGCAATCAGCCCCAGCATTTT

D gene: -
V gene: TRBV7-2
clone size: -
J gene: TRBJ1-3
CDR3 length: 13
CDR3 protein: CASSTGQTDTIYF
CDR3 DNA: TGTGCCAGCAGCACTGGACAGACGGACACCATATATTTT

D gene: -
V gene: TRBV6-2/TRBV6-3
clone size: many
J gene: TRBJ1-2
CDR3 length: 13
CDR3 protein: CASSVDGNYGYTF
CDR3 DNA: TGTGCCAGCAGTGTCGACGGCAACTATGGCTACACCTTC

D gene: -
V gene: TRBV6-5
clone size: many
J gene: TRBJ1-6
CDR3 length: 14
CDR3 protein: CASSYSRNNSPLHF
CDR3 DNA: TGTGCCAGCAGTTACTCAAGGAATAATTCACCCCTCCACTTT

D gene: -
V gene: TRBV29-1
clone size: -
J gene: TRBJ1-1
CDR3 length: 14
CDR3 protein: CSVWPRAMNTEAFF
CDR3 DNA: TGCAGCGTGTGGCCCAGGGCTATGAACACTGAAGCTTTCTTT

D gene: -
V gene: TRBV9
clone size: few
J gene: TRBJ2-3
CDR3 length: 17
CDR3 protein: CASSERALGQGTDTQYF
CDR3 DNA: TGTGCCAGCAGCGAGAGGGCGCTGGGGCAGGGAACAGATACGCAGTATTTT

D gene: -
V gene: TRBV21-1
clone size: few
J gene: TRBJ2-3
CDR3 length: 21
CDR3 protein: CASSKARGGPKRERSTDTQYF
CDR3 DNA: TGTGCCAGCAGCAAAGCGAGGGGGGGGCCTAAGAGGGAACGGAGTACAGATACGCAGTATTTT

D gene: -
V gene: TRBV11-3
clone size: once
J gene: TRBJ2-7
CDR3 length: 15
CDR3 protein: CASSVDSVNSYEQYF
CDR3 DNA: TGTGCCAGCAGCGTAGATTCGGTCAACTCCTACGAGCAGTACTTC

D gene: -
V gene: TRBV7-9
clone size: few
J gene: TRBJ2-3
CDR3 length: 16
CDR3 protein: CASSLGGRIGTDTQYF
CDR3 DNA: TGTGCCAGCAGCTTAGGAGGGAGGATTGGCACAGATACGCAGTATTTT

D gene: -
V gene: TRBV28
clone size: -
J gene: TRBJ1-4
CDR3 length: 15
CDR3 protein: CASSFPLGVGEKLFF
CDR3 DNA: TGTGCCAGCAGTTTCCCACTGGGGGTTGGGGAAAAACTGTTTTTT

D gene: TRBD2
V gene: TRBV7-9
clone size: few
J gene: TRBJ2-1
CDR3 length: 16
CDR3 protein: CASSLGLGSSYNEQFF
CDR3 DNA: TGTGCCAGCAGCCTAGGACTAGGGAGCTCCTACAATGAGCAGTTCTTC

D gene: -
V gene: TRBV12-3/TRBV12-4
clone size: few
J gene: TRBJ1-5
CDR3 length: 16
CDR3 protein: CASSPRSGQNNQPQHF
CDR3 DNA: TGTGCCAGCAGTCCTCGGTCTGGACAGAACAATCAGCCCCAGCATTTT

D gene: -
V gene: TRBV5-1
clone size: many
J gene: TRBJ1-3
CDR3 length: 15
CDR3 protein: CASSLQGSYGNTIYF
CDR3 DNA: TGCGCCAGCAGCCTCCAGGGGTCTTACGGAAACACCATATATTTT

D gene: -
V gene: TRBV20-1
clone size: few
J gene: TRBJ2-7
CDR3 length: 14
CDR3 protein: CSASTREGGYEQYF
CDR3 DNA: TGCAGTGCTTCGACCAGGGAGGGGGGCTACGAGCAGTACTTC

D gene: -
V gene: TRBV12-3/TRBV12-4
clone size: -
J gene: TRBJ1-6
CDR3 length: 14
CDR3 protein: CASSYGAGNSPLHF
CDR3 DNA: TGTGCCAGCTCATACGGGGCTGGTAATTCACCCCTCCACTTT

D gene: TRBD1
V gene: TRBV5-5
clone size: -
J gene: TRBJ1-2
CDR3 length: 13
CDR3 protein: CASSLAGQQGYTF
CDR3 DNA: TGTGCCAGCAGCTTGGCGGGACAGCAAGGCTACACCTTC

D gene: TRBD1
V gene: TRBV5-1
clone size: few
J gene: TRBJ2-7
CDR3 length: 15
CDR3 protein: CASSRLSGGTYEQYF
CDR3 DNA: TGCGCCAGCAGCCGCCTATCAGGGGGCACTTACGAGCAGTACTTC

D gene: -
V gene: TRBV9
clone size: many
J gene: TRBJ1-1
CDR3 length: 13
CDR3 protein: CASSPPGRSLSFF
CDR3 DNA: TGTGCCAGCAGCCCACCGGGTCGCAGTCTGTCTTTCTTT

D gene: -
V gene: TRBV28
clone size: few
J gene: TRBJ2-1
CDR3 length: 15
CDR3 protein: CASSFGRGPGNEQFF
CDR3 DNA: TGTGCCAGCAGTTTCGGGCGGGGCCCCGGGAATGAGCAGTTCTTC

D gene: -
V gene: TRBV6-2/TRBV6-3
clone size: many
J gene: TRBJ2-2
CDR3 length: 14
CDR3 protein: CASSTFKYTGELFF
CDR3 DNA: TGTGCCAGCAGTACCTTTAAATACACCGGGGAGCTGTTTTTT

D gene: TRBD1
V gene: TRBV5-5
clone size: many
J gene: TRBJ2-5
CDR3 length: 13
CDR3 protein: CASSGTDQETQYF
CDR3 DNA: TGTGCCAGCAGCGGGACAGACCAAGAGACCCAGTACTTC

D gene: -
V gene: TRBV7-2
clone size: few
J gene: TRBJ2-7
CDR3 length: 14
CDR3 protein: CASSLGQVSYEQYF
CDR3 DNA: TGTGCCAGCAGCTTAGGACAGGTCTCCTACGAGCAGTACTTC

D gene: -
V gene: TRBV10-3
clone size: few
J gene: TRBJ2-7
CDR3 length: 13
CDR3 protein: CAITTPKAWEQYF
CDR3 DNA: TGTGCCATCACCACCCCGAAGGCGTGGGAGCAGTACTTC

D gene: TRBD1
V gene: TRBV6-1
clone size: few
J gene: TRBJ1-5
CDR3 length: 15
CDR3 protein: CASTRAGQDNQPQHF
CDR3 DNA: TGTGCCAGCACTAGAGCGGGACAGGACAATCAGCCCCAGCATTTT

D gene: -
V gene: TRBV10-1
clone size: many
J gene: TRBJ1-1
CDR3 length: 19
CDR3 protein: CASRHLFQSRGGNNTEAFF
CDR3 DNA: TGCGCCAGCAGACACTTATTTCAGAGTCGAGGGGGTAACAACACTGAAGCTTTCTTT

D gene: TRBD1
V gene: TRBV10-3
clone size: -
J gene: TRBJ2-7
CDR3 length: 15
CDR3 protein: CAISKSTGNSYEQYF
CDR3 DNA: TGTGCCATCAGTAAGTCGACAGGGAACTCCTACGAGCAGTACTTC

D gene: -
V gene: TRBV10-3
clone size: few
J gene: TRBJ2-3
CDR3 length: 13
CDR3 protein: CAISEETADTQYF
CDR3 DNA: TGTGCCATCAGTGAGGAGACAGCAGATACGCAGTATTTT

D gene: -
V gene: TRBV12-3/TRBV12-4
clone size: -
J gene: TRBJ2-1
CDR3 length: 20
CDR3 protein: CASSPRTGQEAGADDNEQFF
CDR3 DNA: TGTGCCAGCAGTCCTAGGACAGGGCAAGAGGCGGGGGCGGACGACAATGAGCAGTTCTTC

D gene: -
V gene: TRBV14
clone size: many
J gene: TRBJ1-6
CDR3 length: 16
CDR3 protein: CASSQDGRSTASPLHF
CDR3 DNA: TGTGCCAGCAGCCAAGATGGCCGCTCCACCGCTTCACCCCTCCACTTT

D gene: -
V gene: TRBV28
clone size: many
J gene: TRBJ1-5
CDR3 length: 14
CDR3 protein: CASSSDWSEQPQHF
CDR3 DNA: TGTGCCAGCAGTTCGGACTGGTCGGAGCAGCCCCAGCATTTT

D gene: -
V gene: TRBV6-5
clone size: few
J gene: TRBJ1-5
CDR3 length: 17
CDR3 protein: CASRNARKVTSDQPQHF
CDR3 DNA: TGTGCCAGCAGAAACGCCCGAAAGGTTACGTCCGATCAGCCCCAGCATTTT

D gene: -
V gene: TRBV5-1
clone size: few
J gene: TRBJ2-5
CDR3 length: 15
CDR3 protein: CASSLTTTPQETQYF
CDR3 DNA: TGCGCCAGCAGCTTGACGACAACACCTCAAGAGACCCAGTACTTC

D gene: -
V gene: TRBV5-1
clone size: many
J gene: TRBJ1-5
CDR3 length: 14
CDR3 protein: CASSLDTGNQPQHF
CDR3 DNA: TGCGCCAGCAGCTTGGACACAGGCAATCAGCCCCAGCATTTT

D gene: -
V gene: TRBV18
clone size: -
J gene: TRBJ1-2
CDR3 length: 17
CDR3 protein: CAGSPRSEGPANYGYTF
CDR3 DNA: TGTGCCGGCTCACCAAGGTCCGAGGGCCCTGCTAACTATGGCTACACCTTC

D gene: -
V gene: TRBV29-1
clone size: many
J gene: TRBJ2-1
CDR3 length: 13
CDR3 protein: CSVEGLHLNEQFF
CDR3 DNA: TGCAGCGTTGAAGGACTCCATCTTAATGAGCAGTTCTTC

D gene: TRBD1
V gene: TRBV4-1
clone size: many
J gene: TRBJ1-5
CDR3 length: 14
CDR3 protein: CASSFDRGSQPQHF
CDR3 DNA: TGCGCCAGCAGTTTTGACAGGGGAAGTCAGCCCCAGCATTTT

D gene: TRBD2
V gene: TRBV7-2
clone size: few
J gene: TRBJ2-3
CDR3 length: 15
CDR3 protein: CASSYSGRGADTQYF
CDR3 DNA: TGTGCCAGCAGCTATAGCGGGAGAGGCGCAGATACGCAGTATTTT